The next 22 T cell receptor beta chains were all read from a single sample in a study of cytomegalovirus exposure and HLA in healthy donors. Both 60 Vbeta primers and 13 Jbeta primers went into the PCR. The assay was immunoSEQ multiplex PCR, and TCRdb's table has in-frame clones only and misses some. The sample has fewer than 130,000 clones; 65% are singletons. Sequenced sample: PBMCs. These TCRs come from a man aged 30 to 45 in good health and CMV-seropositive.

V gene TRBV7-2 combines with J gene TRBJ1-2, with D unresolved. V was shortened by 5 bases and J by 4 bases, with 8 bases between the two germline ends. Germline V CDR1 and CDR2: SGHTA, FQGNSA. The CDR3 runs 12 residues. CDR3 in amino acids: CASSNSIYGYTF. The CDR3 DNA follows: TGTGCCAGCAGCAACAGCATCTATGGCTACACCTTC.

The rearrangement uses TRBV5-4 and TRBJ2-7; 9 nucleotides line up with TRBD1. Trimming at V came to 4 bases and at J to 2 bases, leaving 1 base not matched to a gene. Germline assignment: CDR1 SGHNT and CDR2 YYREEE (reference sequence). The CDR3 totals 13 residues. CDR3 residues: CASSGDRAYEQYF. CDR3 sequence (DNA): TGTGCCAGCAGCGGGGACAGGGCCTACGAGCAGTACTTC.

This clone was recorded a few times. The V gene is TRBV2, the J gene TRBJ2-3, with D possibly TRBD1 on 5 matching bases. Germline V gene sequence: CDR1 SNHLY, CDR2 FYNNEI. This CDR3 has 17 residues. V was pared by 2 bases and J by 0 bases, with 15 bases between. The CDR3 loop reads CASSEISRGSSTDTQYF. The CDR3 DNA reads as TGTGCCAGCAGTGAAATTAGTAGGGGTTCGAGCACAGATACGCAGTATTTT.

The rearrangement links TRBV5-8 to TRBJ1-2; 7 nucleotides match TRBD1. Germline CDR1 and CDR2: SGHTS and YDEGEE. The CDR3 is 17 residues long. Trimming removed 3 bases from V and 1 base from J; junction bases left unmatched: 12. The CDR3 sequence: CASSSPLVDRVNYGYTF. CDR3 in DNA: TGTGCCAGCAGCTCCCCCTTAGTCGACAGGGTTAACTATGGCTACACCTTC. The full variable domain, its missing parts supplied by reference TRBV5-8 and TRBJ1-2, is EAGVTQSPTHLIKTRGQQATLRCSPISGHTSVYWYQQALGLGLQFLLWYDEGEERNRGNFPPRFSGRQFPNYSSELNVNALELEDSALYLCASSSPLVDRVNYGYTFGSGTRLTVV.

This chain joins TRBV6-5 and TRBJ2-2; the D gene is possibly TRBD1 (8 bases). This CDR3 has 15 residues. CDR1 MNHEY and CDR2 SVGAGI come from the germline V gene. V gave up 7 bases and J gave up 3 bases, with 15 bases separating them. CDR3 sequence: CASTRTGGDTGELFF. The CDR3 DNA follows: TGTGCCAGCACCCGAACAGGGGGGGACACCGGGGAGCTGTTTTTT.

The J gene is TRBJ1-5, the V gene TRBV7-9; D is undetermined. There are 12 residues in the CDR3. CDR1 is SEHNR and CDR2 is FQNEAQ in the germline V gene (reference sequence). V lost 5 bases and J lost 2, with 4 bases in between. CDR3 protein: CASSPGNQPQHF. Written as DNA, the CDR3 is TGTGCCAGCAGCCCCGGCAATCAGCCCCAGCATTTT.

This clone appeared once. V usage is TRBV13 and J usage is TRBJ2-1, with TRBD2 as a possible D gene (5 bases). This CDR3 has 20 amino acids. Germline-derived CDR1 and CDR2 are PRHDT and FYEKMQ (reference sequence). V was clipped by 7 bases and J by 5 bases, with 33 bases between them. In nucleotides, the CDR3 is TGTGCCAGCACCCTAAGGGTGGGCGCATTTAGCGACTACCTCCACAATGAGCAGTTCTTC. It yields the protein CASTLRVGAFSDYLHNEQFF.

The chain combines TRBV12-5 with TRBJ2-7; 7 bases map to TRBD1. The CDR3 extends over 12 amino acids. Germline lookup yields CDR1 LGHNT and CDR2 FRNRAP. After removal of 11 bases from V and 7 bases from J, the junction contained 11 bases not matched to a gene. The CDR3 DNA sequence: TGTGCTGTCCGGGACAGCGCAGGGGAGCAGTACTTC. This sequence encodes CAVRDSAGEQYF.

The V call is TRBV6-5, the J call TRBJ2-1; 7 bases are shared with TRBD1. V was clipped by 4 bases and J by 3 bases; unmatched bases: 0. This CDR3 spans 13 amino acids. The germline V gene has CDR1 MNHEY and CDR2 SVGAGI. The CDR3 here is CASSWDSYNEQFF. The CDR3 DNA sequence: TGTGCCAGCAGTTGGGACAGCTACAATGAGCAGTTCTTC.

The rearrangement links TRBV9 to TRBJ2-2; D is unresolved. The CDR3 is 14 amino acids. In germline, CDR1 is SGDLS, CDR2 YYNGEE. V shed 1 base and J shed 3 bases, with 7 bases lying between them. This CDR3 is CASSVTAYTGELFF. In nucleotides, the CDR3 is TGTGCCAGCAGCGTAACAGCTTACACCGGGGAGCTGTTTTTT. The full variable domain, its missing parts supplied by reference TRBV9 and TRBJ2-2, is DSGVTQTPKHLITATGQRVTLRCSPRSGDLSVYWYQQSLDQGLQFLIQYYNGEERAKGNILERFSAQQFPDLHSELNLSSLELGDSALYFCASSVTAYTGELFFGEGSRLTVL.

This clone was recorded a few times. The rearrangement uses TRBV9 and TRBJ2-7; TRBD1 is a possible D gene (6 bases). Germline CDR1 reads SGDLS; CDR2 reads YYNGEE. This CDR3 contains 14 residues. V lost 3 bases, J lost 2 bases, and 12 bases lay in between. The CDR3 loop is CASSEQGVPYEQYF. The DNA for the CDR3 is TGTGCCAGCAGCGAACAGGGAGTACCCTACGAGCAGTACTTC.

V usage is TRBV5-4 and J usage is TRBJ1-1; D not certain. V gave up 3 bases and J gave up 5 bases, with 20 bases separating them. The CDR3 consists of 16 residues. Germline assignment: CDR1 SGHNT and CDR2 YYREEE (reference sequence). The CDR3, as DNA: TGTGCCAGCAGCTCCCCCAAAGAGGCGGGCGGAACTGAAGCTTTCTTT. Encoded protein: CASSSPKEAGGTEAFF.

This clone was detected only a few times. The genes are TRBV4-2 and TRBJ2-7; 7 positions match TRBD2. Germline V gives CDR1 LGHNA, CDR2 YNFKEQ. This CDR3 region has 14 residues. With V trimmed by 0 bases and J by 5 bases, 4 bases remained unmatched. CDR3 region: CASSQDRTSDEQYF. DNA for the CDR3: TGTGCCAGCAGCCAAGATCGCACTAGCGACGAGCAGTACTTC.

This chain uses TRBV21-1 with TRBJ1-5; the table's D call of TRBD1 was not tested on the DNA. TRBV21-1 is a listed pseudogene. This CDR3 contains 21 residues. CDR3 bases: TGTGCCAGCAGCACAGGTGCAGAAGGGGGACAGCACCTTTATAGCAATCAGCCCCAGCATTTT. Its translation is CASSTGAEGGQHLYSNQPQHF.

There are a few counts of this clone. V and J are TRBV5-1 and TRBJ2-7; a weak D match, TRBD2 (5 bases). The V end lost 7 bases, the J end lost 2 bases, and 16 bases lay between the germline ends. CDR3 length: 14 amino acids. Germline V CDR1 and CDR2: SGHRS, YFSETQ. Here the CDR3 DNA reads TGCGCCAGCTCCCTCCAGGACGGGGCCTACGAGCAGTACTTC. The encoded protein is CASSLQDGAYEQYF.

The CDR3 is CAWIPGLAGGVQYF. The DNA of the CDR3 is TGTGCCTGGATCCCGGGACTAGCGGGGGGGGTGCAGTACTTC. V is TRBV30 and J is TRBJ2-7; 16 bases are a match to TRBD2. Germline CDR1 reads GTSNPN; CDR2 reads SVGIG (reference sequence). Losses at the gene ends were 4 bases for V and 9 bases for J; bases not matched to a gene: 6. The CDR3 length is 14 residues.

The gene calls are TRBV27 and TRBJ2-1; 13 nucleotides line up with TRBD2. The CDR3 is 16 amino acids. The trim removed 5 bases at V and 10 bases at J, leaving 11 bases unmatched. Germline lookup yields CDR1 MNHEY and CDR2 SMNVEV (reference sequence). The CDR3 loop reads CASSRTLAGGPWEQFF. The CDR3 DNA sequence: TGTGCCAGCAGTAGAACACTAGCGGGGGGGCCCTGGGAGCAGTTCTTC.

This clone has more than one count but fewer than ten. The V call is TRBV6-5, the J call TRBJ2-1; TRBD2 aligns across 11 bases. The CDR3 covers 15 residues. CDR1 and CDR2 (germline): MNHEY, SVGAGI. J gave up 4 bases and V 5 bases, and 4 bases lay outside the gene matches. The CDR3 nucleotides read TGTGCCAGCAGTCTGGGACTAGCGGCTTACAATGAGCAGTTCTTC. This encodes CASSLGLAAYNEQFF.

The rearrangement joins TRBV2 to TRBJ2-7, with 8 bases matching TRBD1. The CDR3 is 13 residues long. J was trimmed by 2 bases and V by 8 bases; bases with no gene match: 5. The germline V gene has CDR1 SNHLY and CDR2 FYNNEI. This CDR3 reads CASRDRTPYEQYF. DNA for the CDR3: TGTGCCAGCCGGGACAGGACCCCCTACGAGCAGTACTTC.

The sample holds a few counts of this clone. This rearrangement joins TRBV6-5 to TRBJ1-3, with TRBD1 matching 10 bases. The V gene's germline CDR1 is MNHEY and CDR2 SVGAGI. J lost 5 bases, V lost 5 bases, and 6 bases had no gene match. The CDR3 contains 15 residues. The CDR3 DNA is TGTGCCAGCAGTGTCGACAGGGGGCTGAGAAACACCATATATTTT. Its protein is CASSVDRGLRNTIYF.

The chain couples TRBV27 to TRBJ2-1; 10 nucleotides line up with TRBD2. CDR1 is MNHEY and CDR2 is SMNVEV in the germline V gene (reference sequence). The CDR3 is 15 residues long. V lost 3 bases, J lost 6 bases, and 5 bases stayed unmatched. The CDR3 nucleotides are TGTGCCAGCAGTTTCCGAGCGGGGGGGTTCAATGAGCAGTTCTTC. As protein: CASSFRAGGFNEQFF.

This chain connects TRBV7-9 to TRBJ1-2; 7 bases match TRBD1. The V gene end was trimmed by 6 bases and the J gene end by 7 bases; junction bases not matched to a gene: 11. This CDR3 region has 14 residues. The V gene's germline CDR1 is SEHNR and CDR2 FQNEAQ (reference sequence). CDR3 residues: CASRLSDRVIGYTF. As DNA, the CDR3 is TGTGCCAGCAGACTTTCCGACAGGGTTATTGGCTACACCTTC.